Following are 20 T cell receptor beta chains from one sample sequenced in a study of CD8+ T cells in alopecia areata. Once RNA had been extracted, it was reverse transcribed into cDNA to act as the sequencing template. Generated by immunoSEQ multiplex PCR, the TCRdb table keeps only in-frame clones and is missing some. The sample shows 150,000 to 200,000 clones, 55% to 65% of them seen only once. The sequencing input was CD4+ T cells sorted from blood. The receptor source for this set is a human donor in good health.

Remarks on this clone: The same CDR3 also results from other DNA sequences found in this sample. The chain employs TRBV29-1 and TRBJ2-2; D is unresolved. Germline V gene lookup returns CDR1 SQVTM and CDR2 ANQGSEA. This CDR3 is 14 amino acids long. Trimming left V 5 bases short and J 2 bases short, with 12 bases between. CDR3 residues: CSVHGRSNTGELFF. The CDR3 DNA reads as TGCAGCGTTCACGGACGGAGCAACACCGGGGAGCTGTTTTTT.

V gene TRBV5-6 combines with J gene TRBJ1-2; TRBD1 is a possible D gene (6 bases). The V gene lost 0 bases and the J gene lost 3 bases, with 9 bases spanning the gap. In germline, CDR1 is SGHDT, CDR2 YYEEEE. The CDR3 contains 14 residues. CDR3 in amino acids: CASSLVQGHYGYTF. Written as DNA, the CDR3 is TGTGCCAGCAGCTTGGTACAGGGACACTATGGCTACACCTTC.

The rearrangement links TRBV25-1 to TRBJ1-5, with TRBD1 as a possible D gene (6 bases). Germline CDR1 and CDR2: MGHDK and SYGVNS. V lost 4 bases, J lost 6 bases, and 16 bases lay in between. The CDR3 sequence is 15 residues long. The CDR3 DNA is TGTGCCAGCAGTGGCGGAGGGACACACGGTCAGCCCCAGCATTTT. Translated: CASSGGGTHGQPQHF.

This clone was found a few times. This rearrangement joins TRBV7-9 to TRBJ1-2; D gene ambiguous. CDR1 SEHNR and CDR2 FQNEAQ come from the germline V gene (reference sequence). The length of the CDR3 is 12 residues. The V end was cut by 5 bases, the J end by 2 bases, with 6 bases between. CDR3 DNA sequence: TGTGCCAGCAGCGTCGGGAACTATGGCTACACCTTC. It codes for CASSVGNYGYTF. The complete variable domain, with remaining parts taken from reference TRBV7-9 and TRBJ1-2, reads DTGVSQNPRHKITKRGQNVTFRCDPISEHNRLYWYRQTLGQGPEFLTYFQNEAQLEKSRLLSDRFSAERPKGSFSTLEIQRTEQGDSAMYLCASSVGNYGYTFGSGTRLTVV.

The genes are TRBV7-2 and TRBJ2-5, with 8 bases identical to TRBD2. J gave up 5 bases and V 2 bases, and 4 bases lay outside the gene matches. Germline loops: CDR1 SGHTA, CDR2 FQGNSA. CDR3 length: 14 amino acids. The CDR3 region has the DNA TGTGCCAGCAGCTTATATGCTAGCGGGGAGACCCAGTACTTC. Amino acid sequence: CASSLYASGETQYF.

This chain links TRBV6-6 with TRBJ2-5; D possibly matches TRBD1 or TRBD2 (6 bases each). This CDR3 spans 13 amino acids. V shed 8 bases and J shed 5 bases, with 15 bases lying between them. Germline V CDR1 and CDR2: MNHNY, SVGAGI (reference sequence). The CDR3 nucleotides read TGTGCCAGCCTCCACGGGGGCGGGGAGACCCAGTACTTC. Translated: CASLHGGGETQYF.

J is TRBJ1-1 and V is TRBV9; maybe TRBD1 (5 bases). Germline assignment: CDR1 SGDLS and CDR2 YYNGEE. The length of the CDR3 is 14 residues. The V and J ends lost 6 bases and 1 base respectively, with 13 bases between them. CDR3 DNA: TGTGCCAGCACCATGGGGCACTCGAACACTGAAGCTTTCTTT. Translation: CASTMGHSNTEAFF.

The chain couples TRBV20-1 to TRBJ1-2, with D tentatively TRBD1 (5 bases). V lost 6 bases and J lost 8, with 10 bases in between. Germline lookup yields CDR1 DFQATT and CDR2 SNEGSKA (reference sequence). This CDR3 contains 10 residues. The CDR3 region is CSAITGGYTF. In DNA form, the CDR3 reads TGCAGTGCGATTACAGGAGGCTACACCTTC.

V is TRBV11-2 and J is TRBJ2-5, with D perhaps being TRBD1 or TRBD2 (5 bases each). The CDR3 length is 16 residues. V dropped 1 base and J dropped 3 bases, with 15 bases sitting between them. Germline V gene lookup returns CDR1 SGHAT and CDR2 FQNNGV. The CDR3 region is CASSLGGVPQKETQYF. The DNA for the CDR3 is TGTGCCAGCAGCTTAGGAGGGGTTCCCCAAAAAGAGACCCAGTACTTC.

The CDR3 here is CASSQLKDRANYGYTF. CDR3 DNA: TGCGCCAGCAGCCAGCTTAAGGACAGAGCTAACTATGGCTACACCTTC. The rearrangement links TRBV4-1 to TRBJ1-2; the D gene is possibly TRBD1 (6 bases). The CDR3 length is 16 residues. Germline loops: CDR1 MGHRA, CDR2 YSYEKL. The V and J ends lost 3 bases and 0 bases respectively, with 14 bases between them.

DNA of the CDR3: TGTGCCAGCCGCCCGGGCGGGAGGAACACCGGGGAGCTGTTTTTT. Translated: CASRPGGRNTGELFF. The rearrangement links TRBV19 to TRBJ2-2, with 7 bases aligning to TRBD2. CDR1 is LNHDA, CDR2 SQIVND, per germline (reference sequence). V gave up 9 bases and J gave up 1 base; unmatched junction bases: 8. The CDR3 spans 15 residues.

The chain is built from TRBV6-5 and TRBJ1-5; D is ambiguous. Trimming took off 6 bases at V and 9 bases at J, with 18 bases between the two ends. This CDR3 is built from 14 residues. Germline CDR1 MNHEY, CDR2 SVGAGI. In DNA form, the CDR3 reads TGTGCCAGCAGGCCCCTCACGGGATCAGGGCCCCAGCATTTT. Its translation: CASRPLTGSGPQHF.

The V gene is TRBV30, the J gene TRBJ2-7; D gene unclear. The CDR3 extends over 11 amino acids. With 2 bases removed from V and 7 bases from J, the gap between germline ends came to 9 bases. Per germline, CDR1 GTSNPN and CDR2 SVGIG (reference sequence). CDR3 loop: CAWSKLHEQYF. CDR3 nucleotides: TGTGCCTGGAGTAAGCTGCATGAGCAGTACTTC. The variable domain in full, with the rest retrieved from reference TRBV30 and TRBJ2-7, is SQTIHQWPATLVQPVGSPLSLECTVEGTSNPNLYWYRQAAGRGLQLLFYSVGIGQISSEVPQNLSASRPQDRQFILSSKKLLLSDSGFYLCAWSKLHEQYFGPGTRLTVT.

The chain joins TRBV5-1 to TRBJ2-3; D ambiguous. Trimming removed 1 base from V and 5 bases from J, with 5 bases in between. The CDR3 totals 12 residues. Per germline, CDR1 SGHRS and CDR2 YFSETQ. CDR3 amino acids: CASSLYIDTQYF. In DNA, the CDR3 is TGCGCCAGCAGCTTGTATATAGATACGCAGTATTTT. Full variable domain (rest looked up from reference TRBV5-1 and TRBJ2-3): KAGVTQTPRYLIKTRGQQVTLSCSPISGHRSVSWYQQTPGQGLQFLFEYFSETQRNKGNFPGRFSGRQFSNSRSEMNVSTLELGDSALYLCASSLYIDTQYFGPGTRLTVL.

This chain connects TRBV2 to TRBJ1-5; 8 bases are shared with TRBD1. V trimming: 3 bases; J trimming: 3 bases; junction bases outside the gene matches: 7. Germline-derived CDR1 and CDR2 are SNHLY and FYNNEI. CDR3 size: 16 residues. This chain's CDR3 is CASSEDRVSINQPQHF. The CDR3 DNA reads as TGTGCCAGCAGTGAGGACAGGGTTTCAATCAATCAGCCCCAGCATTTT. The full variable domain, in which reference TRBV2 and TRBJ1-5 provide the parts outside the CDR3, is EPEVTQTPSHQVTQMGQEVILRCVPISNHLYFYWYRQILGQKVEFLVSFYNNEISEKSEIFDDQFSVERPDGSNFTLKIRSTKLEDSAMYFCASSEDRVSINQPQHFGDGTRLSIL.

This clone appeared a single time. The J gene is TRBJ2-7, the V gene TRBV29-1; 12 bases are shared with TRBD2. CDR3 length: 15 residues. V dropped 6 bases and J dropped 2; count of bases not matched to a gene: 8. Germline V gene sequence: CDR1 SQVTM, CDR2 ANQGSEA. The CDR3 region is CSVHTRLAGAYEQYF. The CDR3 DNA reads TGCAGCGTCCACACCCGACTAGCGGGGGCCTACGAGCAGTACTTC.

The rearrangement joins TRBV19 to TRBJ2-3; D possibly corresponds to TRBD2 (6 bases). The CDR3 has 14 residues. V lost 3 bases to trimming and J lost 4 bases, with 11 bases between them. Germline V gene data show CDR1 as LNHDA and CDR2 as SQIVND (reference sequence). The CDR3 sequence: CASSIGSGADTQYF. Written as DNA, the CDR3 is TGTGCCAGTAGTATCGGGAGCGGTGCAGATACGCAGTATTTT.

V usage is TRBV23-1 and J usage is TRBJ2-5, with a tentative D call TRBD1 (6 bases). TRBV23-1 is treated as an ORF (open reading frame) with a function not yet certain. The V end was cut by 7 bases, the J end by 1 base, with 28 bases between. The CDR3 extends over 19 amino acids. The CDR3 DNA sequence: TGCGCCAGCACCAGAAGGACAGTAAATCTTGATCCTTTCCAAGAGACCCAGTACTTC. Its protein is CASTRRTVNLDPFQETQYF.

V and J are TRBV4-1 and TRBJ1-5, with 12 bases identical to TRBD1. This CDR3 region has 16 residues. Looked up from germline, CDR1 is MGHRA and CDR2 is YSYEKL. V was clipped by 0 bases and J by 7 bases; unmatched bases: 4. CDR3 residues: CASSQEGQGALQPQHF. The CDR3 coding sequence is TGCGCCAGCAGCCAAGAGGGACAGGGGGCTTTGCAGCCCCAGCATTTT.

The chain links TRBV28 to TRBJ2-4; TRBD2 matches at 9 bases. This CDR3 is 18 amino acids long. V was clipped by 1 base and J by 0 bases; unmatched bases: 7. Looked up from germline, CDR1 is MDHEN and CDR2 is SYDVKM. The CDR3 reads CASSLFPSGTIAKNIQYF. The CDR3 DNA reads as TGTGCCAGCAGTTTATTCCCTAGCGGGACGATAGCCAAAAACATTCAGTACTTC.